Sequencing of this T cell receptor (beta chain) was carried out in a study of response to subunit inactivated influenza vaccine (dated by TCRdb to 2016 to 2018). For context, the study as a whole: To follow how T cells responded to a trivalent subunit inactivated influenza vaccine, the researchers relied on deep quantitative profiling of the T cell receptor repertoire.

This specimen's time point label, interpreted: 45 days after influenza vaccine administration. Summary of the overall study and its limitations: The authors proposed that each seasonal influenza vaccination may bring in only a limited number of new T cells.

To prepare the library, RT-PCR was applied. These reads were obtained on an Illumina HiSeq 2500. TCRdb trimmed the raw reads at Q25, called clones with MiXCR and kept productive beta chains. Rows are combined by CDR3 protein, so each entry shows the most common genes and DNA. The sample table contains roughly 460,000 distinct CDR3 sequences; only one count was recorded for over 9.5% of them. The top ten constitute roughly 12% of the sample. This clonotype was counted at least ten times. This clone's antigen is unknown. Base quality data are lacking; no much larger clone is found one base away. Reading from cysteine to phenylalanine, the CDR3 counts 15 amino acids. CDR3 DNA is the only sequence kept; it has 45 bases, read in frame from the first base. Between the V and J ends, shortened by 1 base and 3 bases respectively, the junction contains 13 bases. The CDR1 and CDR2 encoded by the germline V gene (reference sequence) are SEHNR and FQNEAQ.

Rearrangement joined TRBV7-9 to TRBJ2-7, with TRBD2 tentatively as D gene (5 bases match). The clonotype was recovered from a middle-aged man who received an inactivated influenza vaccine. Donor details come from another sample of the same person, matched by shared clones. This specimen consisted of PBMCs from blood, obtained more than 35 days after vaccination. The nucleotide sequence reads TGTGCCAGCAGCTTAGGCTGGGGAGTAGGCTACGAGCAGTACTTC. This is translated as CASSLGWGVGYEQYF.